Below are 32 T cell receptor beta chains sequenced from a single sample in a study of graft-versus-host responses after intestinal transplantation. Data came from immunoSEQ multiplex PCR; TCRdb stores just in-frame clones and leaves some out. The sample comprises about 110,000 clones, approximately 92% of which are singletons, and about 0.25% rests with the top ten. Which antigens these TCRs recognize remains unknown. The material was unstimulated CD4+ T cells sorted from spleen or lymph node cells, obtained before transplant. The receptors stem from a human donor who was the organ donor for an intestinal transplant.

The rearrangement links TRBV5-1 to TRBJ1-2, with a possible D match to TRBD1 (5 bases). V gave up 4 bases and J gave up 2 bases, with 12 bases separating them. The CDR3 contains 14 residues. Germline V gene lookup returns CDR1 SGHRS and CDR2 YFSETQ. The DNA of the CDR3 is TGCGCCAGCAGCGTTCAGGGTCAGAACTATGGCTACACCTTC. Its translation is CASSVQGQNYGYTF.

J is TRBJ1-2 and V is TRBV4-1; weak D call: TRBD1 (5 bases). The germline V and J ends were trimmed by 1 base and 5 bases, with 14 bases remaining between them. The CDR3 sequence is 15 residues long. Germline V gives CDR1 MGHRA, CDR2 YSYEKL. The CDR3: CASSQAGRRGYGYTF. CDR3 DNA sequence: TGCGCCAGCAGCCAAGCCGGTCGGAGGGGATATGGCTACACCTTC.

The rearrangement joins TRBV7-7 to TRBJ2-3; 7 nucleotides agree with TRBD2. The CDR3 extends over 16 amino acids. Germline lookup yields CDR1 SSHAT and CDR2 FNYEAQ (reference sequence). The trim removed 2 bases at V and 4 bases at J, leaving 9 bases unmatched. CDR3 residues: CASSLLVGGPPDTQYF. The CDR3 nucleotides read TGTGCCAGCAGCTTACTAGTGGGAGGGCCCCCAGATACGCAGTATTTT. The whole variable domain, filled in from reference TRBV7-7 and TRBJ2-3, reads GAGVSQSPRYKVTKRGQDVTLRCDPISSHATLYWYQQALGQGPEFLTYFNYEAQPDKSGLPSDRFSAERPEGSISTLTIQRTEQRDSAMYRCASSLLVGGPPDTQYFGPGTRLTVL.

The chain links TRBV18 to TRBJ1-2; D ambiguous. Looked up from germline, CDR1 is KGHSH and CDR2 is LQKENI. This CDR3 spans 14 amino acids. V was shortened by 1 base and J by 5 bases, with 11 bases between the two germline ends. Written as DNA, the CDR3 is TGTGCCAGCTCACCACATCCCGATACTTATGGCTACACCTTC. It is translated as CASSPHPDTYGYTF.

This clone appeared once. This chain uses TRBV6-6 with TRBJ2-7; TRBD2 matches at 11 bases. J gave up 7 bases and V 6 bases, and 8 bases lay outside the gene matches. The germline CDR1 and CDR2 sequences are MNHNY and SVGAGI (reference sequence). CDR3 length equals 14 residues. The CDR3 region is CASSQLAGEGEQYF. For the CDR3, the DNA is TGTGCCAGCAGCCAACTAGCGGGAGAAGGGGAGCAGTACTTC.

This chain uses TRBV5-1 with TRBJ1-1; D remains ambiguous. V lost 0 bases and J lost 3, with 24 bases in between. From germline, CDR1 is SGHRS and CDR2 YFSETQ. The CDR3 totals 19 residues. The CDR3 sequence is CASSLARWVGRDDYTEAFF. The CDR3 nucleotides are TGCGCCAGCAGCTTGGCACGTTGGGTGGGAAGGGATGATTACACTGAAGCTTTCTTT.

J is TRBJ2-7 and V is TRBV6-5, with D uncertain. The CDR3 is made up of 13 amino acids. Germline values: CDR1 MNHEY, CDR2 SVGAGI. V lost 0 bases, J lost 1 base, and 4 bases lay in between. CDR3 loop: CASSYSISYEQYF. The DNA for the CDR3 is TGTGCCAGCAGTTACTCGATTTCCTACGAGCAGTACTTC.

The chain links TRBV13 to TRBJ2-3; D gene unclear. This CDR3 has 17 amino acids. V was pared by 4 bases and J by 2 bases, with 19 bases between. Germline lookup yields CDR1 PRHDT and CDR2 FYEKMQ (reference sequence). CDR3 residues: CASSSSALGASTDTQYF. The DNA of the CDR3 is TGTGCCAGCAGCTCCAGCGCGTTGGGCGCATCCACAGATACGCAGTATTTT.

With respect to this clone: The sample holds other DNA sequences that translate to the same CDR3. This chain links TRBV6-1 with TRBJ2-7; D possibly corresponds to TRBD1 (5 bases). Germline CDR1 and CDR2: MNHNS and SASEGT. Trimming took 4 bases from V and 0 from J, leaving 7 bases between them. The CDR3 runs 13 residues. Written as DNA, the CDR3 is TGTGCCAGCAGTGGCCAGGGCTCCTACGAGCAGTACTTC. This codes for CASSGQGSYEQYF.

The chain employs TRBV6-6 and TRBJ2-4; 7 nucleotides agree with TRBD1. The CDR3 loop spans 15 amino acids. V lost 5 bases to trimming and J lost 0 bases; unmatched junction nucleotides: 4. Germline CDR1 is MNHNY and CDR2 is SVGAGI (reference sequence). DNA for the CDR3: TGTGCCAGCAGTGCTGGGACAGCAGCCAAAAACATTCAGTACTTC. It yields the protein CASSAGTAAKNIQYF.

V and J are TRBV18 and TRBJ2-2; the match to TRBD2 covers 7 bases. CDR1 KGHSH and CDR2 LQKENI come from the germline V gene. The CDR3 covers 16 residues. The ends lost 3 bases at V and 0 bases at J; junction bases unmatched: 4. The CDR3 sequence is CASSPRLASNTGELFF. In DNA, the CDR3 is TGTGCCAGCTCACCTCGACTAGCATCGAACACCGGGGAGCTGTTTTTT.

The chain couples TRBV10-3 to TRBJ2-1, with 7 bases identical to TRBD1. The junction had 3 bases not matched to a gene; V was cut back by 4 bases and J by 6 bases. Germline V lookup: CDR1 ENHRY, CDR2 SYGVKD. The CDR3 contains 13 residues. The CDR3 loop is CAISGDRGNEQFF. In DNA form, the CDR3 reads TGTGCCATCAGTGGGGACAGAGGCAATGAGCAGTTCTTC.

The CDR3 loop is CASSYIRDPMNTEAFF. The CDR3 nucleotides read TGTGCCAGCAGTTACATCCGGGATCCTATGAACACTGAAGCTTTCTTT. J is TRBJ1-1 and V is TRBV6-7; D gene ambiguous. TRBV6-7 is labeled an ORF, and its function is uncertain. Deletions cut 2 bases from V and 0 bases from J, with 13 bases between. This CDR3 region has 16 residues.

CDR3 sequence (DNA): TGTGCCAGCAGCTTAGCCAGGCGAACTAGCACAGATACGCAGTATTTT. As protein: CASSLARRTSTDTQYF. V usage is TRBV7-2 and J usage is TRBJ2-3; no definite D call. Trimming removed 0 bases from V and 0 bases from J, with 10 bases in between. CDR1 is SGHTA and CDR2 is FQGNSA in the germline V gene. The CDR3 totals 16 residues.

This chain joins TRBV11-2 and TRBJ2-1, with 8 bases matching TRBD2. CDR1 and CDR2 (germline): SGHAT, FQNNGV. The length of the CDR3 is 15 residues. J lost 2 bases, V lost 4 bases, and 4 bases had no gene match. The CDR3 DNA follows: TGTGCCAGCAGCTCCCTAGCGGGCGCCTACAATGAGCAGTTCTTC. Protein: CASSSLAGAYNEQFF. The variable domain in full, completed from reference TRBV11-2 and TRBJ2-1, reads EAGVAQSPRYKIIEKRQSVAFWCNPISGHATLYWYQQILGQGPKLLIQFQNNGVVDDSQLPKDRFSAERLKGVDSTLKIQPAKLEDSAVYLCASSSLAGAYNEQFFGPGTRLTVL.

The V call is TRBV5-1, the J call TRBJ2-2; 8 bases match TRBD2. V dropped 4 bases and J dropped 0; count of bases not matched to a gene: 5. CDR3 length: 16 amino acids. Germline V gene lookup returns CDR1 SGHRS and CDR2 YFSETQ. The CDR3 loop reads CASSRMTSANTGELFF. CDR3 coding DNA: TGCGCCAGCAGCCGCATGACTAGCGCGAACACCGGGGAGCTGTTTTTT.

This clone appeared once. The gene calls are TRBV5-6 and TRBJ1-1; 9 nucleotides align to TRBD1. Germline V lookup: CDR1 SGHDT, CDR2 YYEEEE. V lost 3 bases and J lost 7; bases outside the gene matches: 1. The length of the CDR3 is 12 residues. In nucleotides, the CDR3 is TGTGCCAGCAGCTGGGGACAGGGTGAAGCTTTCTTT. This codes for CASSWGQGEAFF.

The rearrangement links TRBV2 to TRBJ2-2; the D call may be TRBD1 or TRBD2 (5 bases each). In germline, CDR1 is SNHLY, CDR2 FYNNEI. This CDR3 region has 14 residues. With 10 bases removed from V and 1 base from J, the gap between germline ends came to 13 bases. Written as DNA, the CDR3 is TGTGCCACCCGAGAGGGGCGGAACACCGGGGAGCTGTTTTTT. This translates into CATREGRNTGELFF.

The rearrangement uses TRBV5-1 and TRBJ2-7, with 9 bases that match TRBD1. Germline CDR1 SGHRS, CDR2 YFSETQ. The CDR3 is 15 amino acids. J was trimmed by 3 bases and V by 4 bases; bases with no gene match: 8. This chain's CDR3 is CASSLTPTGGYEQYF. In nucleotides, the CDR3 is TGCGCCAGCAGCCTCACCCCGACAGGGGGCTACGAGCAGTACTTC. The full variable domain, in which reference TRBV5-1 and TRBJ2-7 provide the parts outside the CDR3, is KAGVTQTPRYLIKTRGQQVTLSCSPISGHRSVSWYQQTPGQGLQFLFEYFSETQRNKGNFPGRFSGRQFSNSRSEMNVSTLELGDSALYLCASSLTPTGGYEQYFGPGTRLTVT.

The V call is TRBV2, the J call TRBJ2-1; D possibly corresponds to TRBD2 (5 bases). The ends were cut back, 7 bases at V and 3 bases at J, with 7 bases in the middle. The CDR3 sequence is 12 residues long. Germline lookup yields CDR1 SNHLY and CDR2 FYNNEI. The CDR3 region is CASMDFYNEQFF. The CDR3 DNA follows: TGTGCCAGCATGGACTTCTACAATGAGCAGTTCTTC.

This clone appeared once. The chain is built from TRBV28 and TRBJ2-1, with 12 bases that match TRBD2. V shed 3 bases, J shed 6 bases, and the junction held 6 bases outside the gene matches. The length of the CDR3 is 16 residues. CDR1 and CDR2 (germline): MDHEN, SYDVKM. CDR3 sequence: CASSLRLAGVGNEQFF. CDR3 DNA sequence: TGTGCCAGCAGTTTGCGACTAGCGGGAGTCGGCAATGAGCAGTTCTTC.

CDR3 loop: CASSRDRPSDGYTF. The CDR3 DNA reads TGTGCCAGCAGCCGGGACCGCCCGTCGGATGGCTACACCTTC. The chain carries TRBV6-5 and TRBJ1-2; a possible D gene is TRBD1 (5 bases). Germline loops: CDR1 MNHEY, CDR2 SVGAGI. This CDR3 has 14 residues. Trimming removed 6 bases at V and 6 bases at J, with 17 bases between.

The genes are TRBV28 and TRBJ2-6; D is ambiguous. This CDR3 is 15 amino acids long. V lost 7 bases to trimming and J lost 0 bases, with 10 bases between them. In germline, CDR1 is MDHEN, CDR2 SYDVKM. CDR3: CASMTVSSGANVLTF. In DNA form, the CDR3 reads TGTGCCAGCATGACGGTTAGCTCTGGGGCCAACGTCCTGACTTTC. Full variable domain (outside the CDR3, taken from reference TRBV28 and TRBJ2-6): DVKVTQSSRYLVKRTGEKVFLECVQDMDHENMFWYRQDPGLGLRLIYFSYDVKMKEKGDIPEGYSVSREKKERFSLILESASTNQTSMYLCASMTVSSGANVLTFGAGSRLTVL.

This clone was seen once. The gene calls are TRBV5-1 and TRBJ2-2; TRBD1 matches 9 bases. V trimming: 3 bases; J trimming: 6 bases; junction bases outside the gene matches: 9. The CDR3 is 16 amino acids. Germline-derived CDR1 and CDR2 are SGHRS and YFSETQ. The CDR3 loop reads CASSSRTGVGAGELFF. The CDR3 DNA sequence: TGCGCCAGCAGCTCTCGGACAGGGGTAGGGGCCGGGGAGCTGTTTTTT. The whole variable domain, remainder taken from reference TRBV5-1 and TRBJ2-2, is KAGVTQTPRYLIKTRGQQVTLSCSPISGHRSVSWYQQTPGQGLQFLFEYFSETQRNKGNFPGRFSGRQFSNSRSEMNVSTLELGDSALYLCASSSRTGVGAGELFFGEGSRLTVL.

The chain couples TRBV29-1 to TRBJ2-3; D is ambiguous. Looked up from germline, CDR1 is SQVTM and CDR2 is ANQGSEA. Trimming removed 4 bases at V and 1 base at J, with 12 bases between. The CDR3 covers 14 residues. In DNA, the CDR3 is TGCAGCGTTGTAGGTGAAAGGGGCACAGATACGCAGTATTTT. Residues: CSVVGERGTDTQYF.

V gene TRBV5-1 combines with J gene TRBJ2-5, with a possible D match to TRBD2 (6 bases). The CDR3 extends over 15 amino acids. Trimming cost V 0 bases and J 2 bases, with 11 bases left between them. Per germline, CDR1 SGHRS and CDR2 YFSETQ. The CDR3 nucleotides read TGCGCCAGCAGCTTGGTCGTTGGGGGGCAAGAGACCCAGTACTTC. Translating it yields CASSLVVGGQETQYF.

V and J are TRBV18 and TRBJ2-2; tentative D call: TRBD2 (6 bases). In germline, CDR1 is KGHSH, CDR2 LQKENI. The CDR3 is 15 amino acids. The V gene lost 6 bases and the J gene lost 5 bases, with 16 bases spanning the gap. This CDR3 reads CASSLNGGLTGELFF. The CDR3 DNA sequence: TGTGCCAGCTCCCTGAACGGGGGACTGACCGGGGAGCTGTTTTTT.

This CDR3 reads CASSLVAKSSYEQYF. DNA for the CDR3: TGTGCCAGCAGCTTAGTAGCGAAGAGCTCCTACGAGCAGTACTTC. The V and J genes are TRBV11-2 and TRBJ2-7, with a tentative D call TRBD2 (5 bases). This CDR3 comprises 15 residues. Germline CDR1 and CDR2: SGHAT and FQNNGV. With 1 base removed from V and 0 bases from J, the gap between germline ends came to 10 bases.

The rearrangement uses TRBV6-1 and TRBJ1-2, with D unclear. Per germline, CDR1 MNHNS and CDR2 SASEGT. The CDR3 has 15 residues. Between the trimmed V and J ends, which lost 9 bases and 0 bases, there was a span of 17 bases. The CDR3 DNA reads TGTGCCAGTAGCCTTTTTGTGGGTCCTAACTATGGCTACACCTTC. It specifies CASSLFVGPNYGYTF.

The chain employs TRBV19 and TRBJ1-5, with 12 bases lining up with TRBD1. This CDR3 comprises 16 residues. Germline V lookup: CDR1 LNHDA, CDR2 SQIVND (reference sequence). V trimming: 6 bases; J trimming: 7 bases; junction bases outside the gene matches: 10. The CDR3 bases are TGTGCCAGTAGCCGGGACAGGGGGCCTTTCTCCCAGCCCCAGCATTTT. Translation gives CASSRDRGPFSQPQHF.

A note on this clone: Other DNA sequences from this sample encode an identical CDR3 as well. CDR3 region: CASRGGANEKLFF. DNA of the CDR3: TGTGCCAGCAGGGGGGGTGCTAATGAAAAACTGTTTTTT. The chain is built from TRBV2 and TRBJ1-4, with D possibly matching TRBD1 (5 bases). Trimming took off 6 bases at V and 3 bases at J, with 8 bases between the two ends. The CDR3 runs 13 residues. Germline V lookup: CDR1 SNHLY, CDR2 FYNNEI.

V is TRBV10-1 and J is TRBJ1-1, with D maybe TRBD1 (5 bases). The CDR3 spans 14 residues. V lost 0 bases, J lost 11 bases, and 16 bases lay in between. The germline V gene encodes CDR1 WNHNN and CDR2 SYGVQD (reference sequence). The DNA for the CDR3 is TGCGCCAGCAGTGAGTCGGCAGGGAGTGTTGTGGCTTTCTTT. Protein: CASSESAGSVVAFF.